This TCR beta chain was retrieved from a study of OX40 agonist ivuxolimab in advanced cancers. Turning to the study itself: Enrollees could have had prior anti-PD-1, anti-PD-L1 or anti-CTLA-4 therapy, which about 42% had received. Study-wide findings and caveats: The 0.1-3.0 mg/kg partial responders had among the lowest clonal expansion.

The method was immunoSEQ multiplex PCR; TCRdb's version includes in-frame clones alone and lacks a portion of them. The data contain about 48,000 clones, more than 75% of them singletons. Germline V gives CDR1 LNHDA, CDR2 SQIVND (reference sequence). The length of the CDR3 is 16 residues. V lost 1 base to trimming and J lost 5 bases; unmatched junction nucleotides: 8. Turning to this clone: Antigen: not known.

The sample was CD4+ or CD8+ T cells sorted from blood, taken in a trial of the OX40 agonist ivuxolimab. The chain carries TRBV19 and TRBJ2-1; 7 nucleotides align to TRBD2. This TCR came from an adult with an advanced solid tumor such as melanoma, head and neck, liver or kidney cancer. The CDR3 loop reads CASSIGDGRSHNEQFF. The CDR3 coding sequence is TGTGCCAGTAGTATAGGGGACGGGAGGAGCCACAATGAGCAGTTCTTC.